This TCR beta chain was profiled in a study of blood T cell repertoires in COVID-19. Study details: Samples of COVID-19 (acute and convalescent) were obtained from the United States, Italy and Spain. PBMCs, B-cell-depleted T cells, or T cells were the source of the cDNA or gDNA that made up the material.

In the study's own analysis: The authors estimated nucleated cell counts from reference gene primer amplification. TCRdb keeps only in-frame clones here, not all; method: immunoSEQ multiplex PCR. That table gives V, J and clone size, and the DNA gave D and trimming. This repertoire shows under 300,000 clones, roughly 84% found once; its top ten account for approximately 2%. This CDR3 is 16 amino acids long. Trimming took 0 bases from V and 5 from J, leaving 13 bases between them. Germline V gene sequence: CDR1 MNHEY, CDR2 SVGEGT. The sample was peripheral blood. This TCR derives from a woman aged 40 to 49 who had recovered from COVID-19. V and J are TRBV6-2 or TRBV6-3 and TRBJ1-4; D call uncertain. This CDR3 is CASSYSWEGGNEKLFF. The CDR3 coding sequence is TGTGCCAGCAGTTACTCGTGGGAAGGAGGAAATGAAAAACTGTTTTTT.